The rows below give T cell receptor beta chains drawn from one sample of a study of regulatory T cells in long-lasting Graves disease. MiXCR, applied by TCRdb to the multiplex PCR reads, yields one record per CDR3 protein. Of 600,000 to 850,000 distinct CDR3 sequences listed, around 32% are singletons. This specimen was peripheral blood mononuclear cells (PBMCs), taken when the disease was refractory, from a patient treated with antithyroid drugs. The receptor set was obtained from a female donor with Graves disease. CDR3s include the opening cysteine and the closing phenylalanine or tryptophan. The order of the fields is CDR3 protein, CDR3 DNA, V gene, J gene, D gene, clone size. D genes are given only for firm matches. Clone size is given for some rows only: seen once, a few or many times, or a class if the clone is expanded.

CASSGSGRARNEQFF,TGTGCCAGCAGTGGAAGCGGGAGGGCCCGTAATGAGCAGTTCTTC,TRBV6-1,TRBJ2-1,TRBD2,few
CASGLGAGTGANEQYF,TGTGCTAGTGGTTTGGGAGCCGGGACAGGGGCAAACGAGCAGTACTTC,TRBV12-5,TRBJ2-7,TRBD1,.
CASSFQSAQPQHF,TGTGCCAGCAGCTTTCAATCGGCTCAGCCCCAGCATTTT,TRBV5-6,TRBJ1-5,.,.
CASSLTGTNEKLFF,TGTGCCAGCAGTTTGACAGGGACTAATGAAAAACTGTTTTTT,TRBV5-1,TRBJ1-4,TRBD1,many
CSATRLAGDRDTQYF,TGCAGTGCTACCCGACTAGCGGGAGATCGGGATACGCAGTATTTT,TRBV20-1,TRBJ2-3,TRBD2,few
CATSRGDRGNYGYTF,TGTGCCACCAGCAGAGGGGACAGGGGAAACTATGGCTACACCTTC,TRBV15,TRBJ1-2,TRBD1,few
CAWKGQRISYEQYF,TGTGCCTGGAAAGGACAGCGGATCTCCTACGAGCAGTACTTC,TRBV30,TRBJ2-7,.,many
CASSPGSLPSSYEQYF,TGTGCCAGCAGCCCCGGGTCCCTCCCCAGCTCCTACGAGCAGTACTTC,TRBV11-1,TRBJ2-7,.,.
CASSPGTGGLNYGYTF,TGTGCCAGCAGCCCAGGGACAGGGGGCTTAAACTATGGCTACACCTTC,TRBV5-6,TRBJ1-2,TRBD1,few
CSAPRGAGTNEKLFF,TGCAGTGCTCCGAGGGGAGCGGGGACTAATGAAAAACTGTTTTTT,TRBV20-1,TRBJ1-4,.,.
CATSTGYGQPQHF,TGTGCCACCAGTACAGGGTATGGGCAGCCCCAGCATTTT,TRBV24-1,TRBJ1-5,.,many
CASSSQHSPLHF,TGTGCCAGCAGTTCCCAGCATTCACCCCTCCACTTT,TRBV12-3/TRBV12-4,TRBJ1-6,.,.
CASRLERVGLAGAGEQYF,TGTGCCAGCAGACTCGAACGCGTGGGACTAGCGGGAGCGGGAGAGCAGTACTTC,TRBV11-2,TRBJ2-7,TRBD2,many
CSASPQAHWNTEAFF,TGCAGTGCTAGCCCCCAGGCACACTGGAACACTGAAGCTTTCTTT,TRBV20-1,TRBJ1-1,.,.
CASSYSILALQETQYF,TGTGCCAGCAGTTACTCGATTCTAGCCCTTCAAGAGACCCAGTACTTC,TRBV6-2/TRBV6-3,TRBJ2-5,.,.
CASSLETANEKLFF,TGCGCCAGCAGCTTGGAGACAGCTAATGAAAAACTGTTTTTT,TRBV5-1,TRBJ1-4,.,few
CSAPRDSVGTQYF,TGCAGTGCCCCGAGGGACTCGGTAGGGACCCAGTACTTC,TRBV20-1,TRBJ2-5,.,.